This T cell receptor beta chain was profiled in a study of blood T cell repertoires in COVID-19. Overall study context: COVID-19 samples, acute and convalescent, were from the United States, Italy and Spain. In each case, the material was cDNA or gDNA derived from T cells, B-cell-depleted T cells, or PBMCs.

Original methodology: Estimation of nucleated cell counts relied on the amplification of reference gene primers. Assay: immunoSEQ multiplex PCR; the TCRdb copy retains only in-frame clones and omits some. V and J calls plus clone size are reproduced from that table; the DNA served to infer D and trimming. The table has roughly 440,000 clones, approximately 88% seen once. Seattle participants joined during active infection and were tracked over time. This sequence originates from a woman aged 45-65 years with COVID-19, enrolled during active disease. The specimen sequenced was peripheral blood.

The CDR3 region has the DNA TGCAGTGCTAGAGGGCTTCCTACGCAGTATTTT. This gives the protein CSARGLPTQYF. This chain joins TRBV20-1 and TRBJ2-3; D not certain. This CDR3 comprises 11 residues. In germline, CDR1 is DFQATT, CDR2 SNEGSKA (reference sequence). V was clipped by 1 base and J by 8 bases, with 7 bases between them.